Listed below are T cell receptor beta chains from one sample, sequenced in a study of T cell responses to AZD1222 COVID-19 vaccine. Produced via immunoSEQ multiplex PCR; TCRdb's table is partial and in-frame only. The sample has fewer than 200,000 clones, 80% to 90% seen once. The input for sequencing was peripheral blood, taken on day 0 of AZD1222 vaccination. All receptors derive from an adult in good health. Each CDR3 is given with its conserved first and last residue. D genes are given only for firm matches.

>TRBJ2-2|TRBD1|TRBV19
CASSTTGGTGELFF
>TRBJ1-2|-|TRBV6-5
CASSSSGGYTF
>TRBJ1-4|-|TRBV9
CASSVTPATNEKLFF
>TRBJ1-2|-|TRBV10-3
CAISENRDYGYTF
>TRBJ2-3|-|TRBV15
CATSRVRGARADTQYF
>TRBJ2-7|-|TRBV7-2
CASSFQGDLSYEQYF
>TRBJ2-2|TRBD1|TRBV5-4
CASSLGTANTGELFF
>TRBJ2-2|TRBD2|TRBV6-4
CASTGTSGRPGELFF
>TRBJ1-1|-|TRBV10-3
CAIRSEYRNTEAFF
>TRBJ2-1|-|TRBV5-5
CASSSPAGTDNEQFF
>TRBJ2-5|TRBD2|TRBV7-2
CASRRTSGLQETQYF
>TRBJ1-6|-|TRBV7-9
CASSLRQADSPLHF
>TRBJ2-3|TRBD2|TRBV7-3
CASRPPGLAMDTQYF
>TRBJ1-5|TRBD1|TRBV6-2/TRBV6-3
CASSWGTGNQPQHF
>TRBJ2-1|-|TRBV9
CASSAETSGKQFF
>TRBJ1-2|-|TRBV19
CASRPGTENYGYTF
>TRBJ1-4|-|TRBV10-2
CASSDTARANEKLFF
>TRBJ2-2|TRBD2|TRBV2
CASSGTSRWTGELFF
>TRBJ1-2|TRBD1|TRBV4-1
CASSQEQRGRISGYTF
>TRBJ2-7|-|TRBV6-4
CASSRTWDDKQYF
>TRBJ1-1|TRBD1|TRBV7-9
CASSLGQGRMNTEAFF
>TRBJ2-7|-|TRBV29-1
CSAAGTESSYEQYF
>TRBJ2-6|-|TRBV5-4
CASSLPGAGANVLTF
>TRBJ1-2|-|TRBV3-1/TRBV3-2
CASSLVGTLTTNYGYTF
>TRBJ2-7|TRBD2|TRBV7-8
CASSPYRLAGGPGGYEQYF
>TRBJ1-5|-|TRBV29-1
CSVRQVSNQPQHF
>TRBJ1-5|-|TRBV27
CASRGVNQPQHF
>TRBJ2-1|-|TRBV11-3
CASSLEKTRDEQFF